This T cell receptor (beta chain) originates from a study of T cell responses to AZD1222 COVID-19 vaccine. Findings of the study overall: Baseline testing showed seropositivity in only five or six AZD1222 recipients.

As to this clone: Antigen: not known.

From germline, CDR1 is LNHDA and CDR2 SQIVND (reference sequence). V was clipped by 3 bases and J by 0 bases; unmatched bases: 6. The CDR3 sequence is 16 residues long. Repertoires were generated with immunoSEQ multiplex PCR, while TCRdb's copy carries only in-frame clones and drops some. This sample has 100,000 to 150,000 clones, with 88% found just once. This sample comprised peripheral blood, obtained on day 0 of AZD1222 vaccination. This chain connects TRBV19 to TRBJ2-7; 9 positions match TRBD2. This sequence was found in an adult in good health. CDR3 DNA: TGTGCCAGTAGTATCGATGCGGGAGGGATCTCCTACGAGCAGTACTTC. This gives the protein CASSIDAGGISYEQYF.